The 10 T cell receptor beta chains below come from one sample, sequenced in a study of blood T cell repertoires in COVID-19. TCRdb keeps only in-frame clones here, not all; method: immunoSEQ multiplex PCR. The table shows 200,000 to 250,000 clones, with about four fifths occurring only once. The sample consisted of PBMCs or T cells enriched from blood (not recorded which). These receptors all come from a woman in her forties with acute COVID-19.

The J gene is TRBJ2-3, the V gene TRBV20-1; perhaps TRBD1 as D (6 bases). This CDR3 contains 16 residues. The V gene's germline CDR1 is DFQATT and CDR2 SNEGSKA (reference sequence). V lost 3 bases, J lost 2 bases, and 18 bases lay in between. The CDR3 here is CSASPPTGNPTDTQYF. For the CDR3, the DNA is TGCAGTGCTAGTCCTCCGACAGGAAATCCCACAGATACGCAGTATTTT.

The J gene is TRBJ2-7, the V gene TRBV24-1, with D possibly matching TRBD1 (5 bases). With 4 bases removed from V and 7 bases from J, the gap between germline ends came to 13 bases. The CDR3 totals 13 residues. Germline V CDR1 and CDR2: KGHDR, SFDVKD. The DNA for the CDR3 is TGTGCCACCAGTGACTCAGGGTCGTGGGAGCAGTACTTC. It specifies CATSDSGSWEQYF.

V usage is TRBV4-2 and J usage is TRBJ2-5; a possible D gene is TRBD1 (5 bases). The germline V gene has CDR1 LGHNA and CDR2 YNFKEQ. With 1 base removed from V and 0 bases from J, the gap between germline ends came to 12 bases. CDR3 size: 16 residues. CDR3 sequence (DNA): TGTGCCAGCAGCCAAGGGGTCGTGACAGACCAAGAGACCCAGTACTTC. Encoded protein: CASSQGVVTDQETQYF.

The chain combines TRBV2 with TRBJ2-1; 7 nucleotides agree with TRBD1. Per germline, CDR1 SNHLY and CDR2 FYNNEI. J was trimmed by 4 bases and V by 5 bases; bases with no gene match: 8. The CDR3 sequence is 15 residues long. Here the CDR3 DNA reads TGTGCCAGCAGTCGGGCCGGGACAGATTACAATGAGCAGTTCTTC. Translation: CASSRAGTDYNEQFF.

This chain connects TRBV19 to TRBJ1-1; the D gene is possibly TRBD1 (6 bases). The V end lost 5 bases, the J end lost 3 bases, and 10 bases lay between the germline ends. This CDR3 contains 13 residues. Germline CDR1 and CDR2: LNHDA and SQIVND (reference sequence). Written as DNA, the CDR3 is TGTGCCAGTAGTGGAAACAGGGACACTGAAGCTTTCTTT. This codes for CASSGNRDTEAFF. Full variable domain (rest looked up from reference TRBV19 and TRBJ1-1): DGGITQSPKYLFRKEGQNVTLSCEQNLNHDAMYWYRQDPGQGLRLIYYSQIVNDFQKGDIAEGYSVSREKKESFPLTVTSAQKNPTAFYLCASSGNRDTEAFFGQGTRLTVV.

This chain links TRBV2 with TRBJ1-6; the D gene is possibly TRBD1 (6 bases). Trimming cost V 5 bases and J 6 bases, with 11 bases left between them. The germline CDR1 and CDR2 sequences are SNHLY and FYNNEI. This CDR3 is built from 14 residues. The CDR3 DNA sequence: TGTGCCAGCAGTTGGGACAATAGTAATTCACCCCTCCACTTT. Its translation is CASSWDNSNSPLHF.

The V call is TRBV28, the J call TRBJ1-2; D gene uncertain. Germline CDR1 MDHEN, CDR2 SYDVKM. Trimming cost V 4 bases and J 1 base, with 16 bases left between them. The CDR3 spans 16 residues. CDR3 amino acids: CASSSDGVGSNYGYTF. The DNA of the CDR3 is TGTGCCAGCAGTTCAGACGGGGTGGGCAGTAACTATGGCTACACCTTC.

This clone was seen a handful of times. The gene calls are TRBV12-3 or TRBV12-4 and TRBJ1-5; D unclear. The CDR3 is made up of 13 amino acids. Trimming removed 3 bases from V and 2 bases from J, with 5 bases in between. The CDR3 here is CASSFRGNQPQHF. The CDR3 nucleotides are TGTGCCAGCAGTTTTCGGGGCAATCAGCCCCAGCATTTT.

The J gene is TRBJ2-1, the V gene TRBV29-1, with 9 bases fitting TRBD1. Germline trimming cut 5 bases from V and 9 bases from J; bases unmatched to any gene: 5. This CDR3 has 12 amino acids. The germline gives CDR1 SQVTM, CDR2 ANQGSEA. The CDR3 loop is CSVLGQGIEQFF. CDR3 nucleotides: TGCAGCGTTTTAGGACAGGGGATTGAGCAGTTCTTC.

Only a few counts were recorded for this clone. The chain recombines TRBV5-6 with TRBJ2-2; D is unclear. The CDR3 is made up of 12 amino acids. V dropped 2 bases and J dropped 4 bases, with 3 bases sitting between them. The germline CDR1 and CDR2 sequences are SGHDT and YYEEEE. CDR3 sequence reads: CASSFVTGELFF. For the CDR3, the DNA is TGTGCCAGCAGCTTCGTCACCGGGGAGCTGTTTTTT.